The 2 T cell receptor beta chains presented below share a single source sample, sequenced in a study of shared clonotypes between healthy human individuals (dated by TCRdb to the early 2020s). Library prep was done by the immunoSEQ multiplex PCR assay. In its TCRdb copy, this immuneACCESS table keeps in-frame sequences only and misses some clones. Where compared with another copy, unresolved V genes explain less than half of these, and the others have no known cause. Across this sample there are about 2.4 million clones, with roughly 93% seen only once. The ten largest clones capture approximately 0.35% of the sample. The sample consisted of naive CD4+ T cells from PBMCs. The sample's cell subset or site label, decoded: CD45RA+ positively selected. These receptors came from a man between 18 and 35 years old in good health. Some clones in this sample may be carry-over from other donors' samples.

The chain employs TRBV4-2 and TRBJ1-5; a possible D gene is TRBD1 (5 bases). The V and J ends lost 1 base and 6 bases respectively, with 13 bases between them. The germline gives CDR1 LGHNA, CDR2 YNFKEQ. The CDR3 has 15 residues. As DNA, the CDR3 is TGTGCCAGCAGCCAAGTTGGGACTCGGGGTCAGCCCCAGCATTTT. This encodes CASSQVGTRGQPQHF.

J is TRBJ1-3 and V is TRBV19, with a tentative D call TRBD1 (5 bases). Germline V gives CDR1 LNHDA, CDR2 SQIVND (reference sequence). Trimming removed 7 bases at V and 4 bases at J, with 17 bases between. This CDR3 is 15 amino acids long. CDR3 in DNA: TGTGCCAGTACCCTCCTATTGGGGGAAGGAAACACCATATATTTT. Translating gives CASTLLLGEGNTIYF.